This T cell receptor (beta chain) appears in the sequencing data of a study of graft-versus-host responses after intestinal transplantation. About the study: Multivisceral, liver-intestinal, or isolated intestinal transplants were performed in recipients. After anti-thymocyte globulin induction, recipients took tacrolimus and steroids for around 3 years.

Turning to this clone: Its antigen remains unknown.

CDR1 and CDR2 from the germline V gene are SGHTA and FQGTGA. The CDR3 contains 13 residues. V lost 2 bases, J lost 3 bases, and 8 bases lay in between. Produced via immunoSEQ multiplex PCR; TCRdb's table is partial and in-frame only. The repertoire holds some 140,000 clones, with roughly nine tenths as singletons. Study findings and constraints: Allografts of one patient group, those with graft-donor T cell macrochimerism, had high graft-versus-host to host-versus-graft clonal ratios. GvH clones turned up in recipient marrow; some had shown up first in ileum or blood.

The gene calls are TRBV7-3 and TRBJ2-7, with a weak D call TRBD1 (5 bases). This receptor was taken from a human donor who received an intestinal transplant. The sample here was unstimulated CD4+ T cells sorted from spleen or lymph node cells, taken before intestinal transplant. The CDR3 protein is CASSLGAHYEQYF. CDR3 DNA: TGTGCCAGCAGCTTAGGGGCCCACTACGAGCAGTACTTC.